A selection of T cell receptor beta chains follows, all from one sample in a study of blood T cell repertoires in COVID-19. TCRdb's copy holds only in-frame clones and misses some; the assay was immunoSEQ multiplex PCR. The sample shows about 80,000 clones, about four fifths of them seen only once. The sample comprised peripheral blood. The source is a human donor in a cohort sampled during active COVID-19. Each CDR3 is given with its conserved first and last residue. D genes are given only for firm matches. The listing skips clone size in some rows; elsewhere it reads once, few, many or a size class.

J gene | CDR3 length | D gene | V gene | clone size | CDR3 DNA | CDR3 protein
TRBJ2-5 | 14 | TRBD1 | TRBV9 | once | TGTGCCAGCAGCGTAGCGGACAGGGGAGAGACCCAGTACTTC | CASSVADRGETQYF
TRBJ2-5 | 11 | - | TRBV2 | - | TGTGCCAACGCACAGGATTTCAGGGCGGACTTC | CANAQDFRADF
TRBJ2-1 | 15 | TRBD2 | TRBV14 | few | TGTGCCAGCAGCCAAGGCCTAGCCGGGACTAGCGTTGAGTTCTTC | CASSQGLAGTSVEFF
TRBJ1-1 | 14 | - | TRBV7-9 | - | TGTGCCAGCAGCCCGGGCGAGGGGAACACTGAAGCTTTCTTT | CASSPGEGNTEAFF
TRBJ1-2 | 13 | - | TRBV3-1/TRBV3-2 | few | TGTGCCAGCAGCCAAGATACAGGATATGGCTACACCTTC | CASSQDTGYGYTF
TRBJ1-3 | 17 | TRBD1 | TRBV5-4 | few | TGTGCCAGCAGCCTCGGACAGGGGGAACACACTGGAAACACCATATATTTT | CASSLGQGEHTGNTIYF
TRBJ1-2 | 14 | - | TRBV28 | - | TGTGCCAGCGAAGACCGCCGAGGGGGCTATGGCTACACCTTC | CASEDRRGGYGYTF
TRBJ2-5 | 12 | - | TRBV18 | - | TGTGCCAGCTCACCACTTCGAGAGACCCAGTACTTC | CASSPLRETQYF
TRBJ1-5 | 15 | - | TRBV28 | - | TGTGCCTCCAGCGGTGGAGATTATAGCAATCAGCCCCAGCATTTT | CASSGGDYSNQPQHF
TRBJ1-3 | 16 | TRBD1 | TRBV30 | - | TGTGCCTGGAGTGTACCCGGGACAGGGGCTGGAAACACCATATATTTT | CAWSVPGTGAGNTIYF
TRBJ1-5 | 14 | - | TRBV19 | - | TGTGCCAGTAGTATCCCAGGGGTCAATCAGCCCCAGCATTTT | CASSIPGVNQPQHF
TRBJ2-1 | 16 | - | TRBV9 | - | TGTGCCAGCAGCGTAGCAGGAGGGGACCCCTACAATGAGCAGTTCTTC | CASSVAGGDPYNEQFF
TRBJ1-6 | 14 | - | TRBV6-5 | few | TGTGCCAGCAGTCTGGATCCAGGGCAATCACCCCTCCACTTT | CASSLDPGQSPLHF
TRBJ2-7 | 16 | TRBD1 | TRBV19 | - | TGTGCCAGTAGTATAGGCTGGACAGGGCAACCCTACGAGCAGTACTTC | CASSIGWTGQPYEQYF
TRBJ2-7 | 14 | TRBD1 | TRBV6-5 | - | TGTGCCAGATTCCGGGACAGGGACCCCTACGAGCAGTACTTC | CARFRDRDPYEQYF
TRBJ2-4 | 16 | TRBD2 | TRBV7-3 | - | TGTGCCAGCAGCCCTAGACTAGCGGGGCCTGGGGACATTCAGTACTTC | CASSPRLAGPGDIQYF
TRBJ1-1 | 15 | - | TRBV28 | - | TGTGCCAGCCAGTCCGGGGGAATAAAGGACACTGAAGCTTTCTTT | CASQSGGIKDTEAFF
TRBJ2-7 | 17 | TRBD2 | TRBV5-1 | once | TGCGCCAGCAGGGGACTAGCGGGGGCCCTCAGCTCCTACGAGCAGTACTTC | CASRGLAGALSSYEQYF
TRBJ1-4 | 15 | - | TRBV7-9 | - | TGTGCCAGCAGCTTCGGGGGAGCAACTAATGAAAAACTGTTTTTT | CASSFGGATNEKLFF
TRBJ2-1 | 15 | TRBD2 | TRBV9 | - | TGTGCCAGCAGCGGCTCTGGGCTAGCGGTCGGTGAGCAGTTCTTC | CASSGSGLAVGEQFF
TRBJ1-6 | 14 | - | TRBV6-5 | - | TGTGCCAGCCGCCGTGAGGCTTACGATTCACCCCTCCACTTT | CASRREAYDSPLHF
TRBJ2-3 | 14 | TRBD2 | TRBV9 | - | TGTGCCAGCAACACGGGACTAGCGAGGGATACGCAGTATTTT | CASNTGLARDTQYF
TRBJ2-7 | 16 | TRBD2 | TRBV11-3 | - | TGTGCCAGCAGCTCCGGACTAGCGGGCTTCTCCTACGAGCAGTACTTC | CASSSGLAGFSYEQYF
TRBJ2-3 | 16 | TRBD1 | TRBV7-7 | - | TGTGCCAGCAGCCCCCAGGGGGCGTGGGGCACAGATACGCAGTATTTT | CASSPQGAWGTDTQYF
TRBJ2-4 | 15 | TRBD1 | TRBV28 | - | TGTGCCAGCACCCCCCAGGGGGAAGGGCGGGTCATTCAGTACTTC | CASTPQGEGRVIQYF